This entry describes one TCR beta chain. Its antigen remains unknown. These data originate in a study of OX40 agonist ivuxolimab in advanced cancers. Study background: Intravenous ivuxolimab at 0.01 to 10 mg/kg was given to patients every 2 weeks. The dose-escalation cohort was roughly 84% male, with a mean age of around 60 years, ranging about 20 to 85. Study results and limitations: In the 0.1-3.0 mg/kg groups, partial responders showed among the lowest expansion.

V lost 4 bases and J lost 8; bases outside the gene matches: 9. The CDR3 is 15 residues long. Germline CDR1 is SGHDT and CDR2 is YYEEEE. Here immunoSEQ multiplex PCR was the method, and the copy in TCRdb shows in-frame clones only, minus some. This table has over 85,000 clones, roughly nine tenths appearing once. This rearrangement joins TRBV5-6 to TRBJ1-4, with TRBD1 matching 9 bases. The TCR originated in an adult with an advanced solid tumor such as melanoma, head and neck, liver or kidney cancer. The source material was CD4+ or CD8+ T cells sorted from blood, sampled in a trial of the OX40 agonist ivuxolimab. The CDR3 sequence: CASSRGDRVNEKLFF. In DNA, the CDR3 is TGTGCCAGCAGCCGAGGGGACAGGGTGAACGAAAAACTGTTTTTT. Full variable domain (outside the CDR3, taken from reference TRBV5-6 and TRBJ1-4): DAGVTQSPTHLIKTRGQQVTLRCSPKSGHDTVSWYQQALGQGPQFIFQYYEEEERQRGNFPDRFSGHQFPNYSSELNVNALLLGDSALYLCASSRGDRVNEKLFFGSGTQLSVL.